These 26 T cell receptor beta chains originate from one sample sequenced in a study of shared clonotypes between healthy human individuals. This table comes from immunoSEQ multiplex PCR, and its TCRdb copy is limited to in-frame clones, with some not included. The repertoire includes about a million clones, about 72% of them detected once, and approximately 0.9% sits in the top ten. Source material: memory CD4+ T cells from PBMCs. The sample's subset: CD45RA-negative fraction. The receptors were sampled from a man between 18 and 35 years old in good health. Some clones in this sample may be carry-over from other donors' samples.

CDR3 sequence: CASSPGLAGGPKYNEQFF. Written as DNA, the CDR3 is TGTGCCAGCAGCCCCGGACTAGCGGGAGGGCCGAAATACAATGAGCAGTTCTTC. The rearrangement links TRBV28 to TRBJ2-1, with 15 positions matching TRBD2. CDR1 is MDHEN, CDR2 SYDVKM, per germline. This CDR3 is 18 amino acids long. The V and J ends lost 6 bases and 4 bases, in that order; junction bases with no gene match: 10.

J is TRBJ2-3 and V is TRBV30, with 8 bases lining up with TRBD1. Per germline, CDR1 GTSNPN and CDR2 SVGIG (reference sequence). The length of the CDR3 is 14 residues. The ends lost 6 bases at V and 5 bases at J; junction bases unmatched: 10. The CDR3 spells CACLQGAGGDTQYF. DNA for the CDR3: TGTGCCTGTCTGCAGGGGGCAGGTGGAGATACGCAGTATTTT.

This clone was observed many times. This chain links TRBV28 with TRBJ1-5; maybe TRBD1 (5 bases). Trimming took off 3 bases at V and 5 bases at J, with 11 bases between the two ends. Per germline, CDR1 MDHEN and CDR2 SYDVKM. CDR3 size: 14 residues. The CDR3 coding sequence is TGTGCCAGCAGTTTTGGCCAGGGACATCAGCCCCAGCATTTT. It encodes CASSFGQGHQPQHF.

The V gene is TRBV11-3, the J gene TRBJ2-7, with TRBD2 as a possible D gene (5 bases). Germline V gene lookup returns CDR1 SGHNT and CDR2 YENEEA. The ends were cut back, 5 bases at V and 0 bases at J, with 11 bases in the middle. This CDR3 is 14 amino acids long. Here the CDR3 reads CASSRRGSSYEQYF. CDR3 nucleotides: TGTGCCAGCAGCCGGAGAGGGAGCTCCTACGAGCAGTACTTC. The variable domain in full, completed from reference TRBV11-3 and TRBJ2-7, reads EAGVVQSPRYKIIEKKQPVAFWCNPISGHNTLYWYLQNLGQGPELLIRYENEEAVDDSQLPKDRFSAERLKGVDSTLKIQPAELGDSAVYLCASSRRGSSYEQYFGPGTRLTVT.

The chain has TRBV2 and TRBJ2-3; 7 nucleotides agree with TRBD1. Germline V gives CDR1 SNHLY, CDR2 FYNNEI. The CDR3 runs 14 residues. Trimming at V came to 8 bases and at J to 2 bases, leaving 7 bases not matched to a gene. This chain's CDR3 is CASLRTGYTDTQYF. CDR3 bases: TGTGCCAGCCTTCGGACAGGTTACACAGATACGCAGTATTTT.

V gene TRBV19 combines with J gene TRBJ1-4; 7 positions agree with TRBD1. The CDR3 covers 15 residues. V lost 6 bases and J lost 6; bases outside the gene matches: 10. The germline V gene encodes CDR1 LNHDA and CDR2 SQIVND (reference sequence). CDR3 loop: CASSHPGTVDEKLFF. CDR3 coding DNA: TGTGCCAGTAGCCACCCCGGGACAGTGGATGAAAAACTGTTTTTT.

The V call is TRBV6-6, the J call TRBJ1-1, with D possibly being TRBD1 (6 bases). Germline CDR1 reads MNHNY; CDR2 reads SVGAGI (reference sequence). The CDR3 contains 14 residues. The V end was cut by 5 bases, the J end by 3 bases, with 13 bases between. The CDR3 DNA reads TGTGCCAGCAGTGACCCGGGACAAGACACTGAAGCTTTCTTT. Its protein is CASSDPGQDTEAFF.

This chain joins TRBV7-9 and TRBJ2-1, with D possibly being TRBD2 (5 bases). Per germline, CDR1 SEHNR and CDR2 FQNEAQ (reference sequence). CDR3 length: 13 residues. V was clipped by 5 bases and J by 8 bases, with 13 bases between them. The CDR3 loop is CASSRRAGDEQFF. CDR3 nucleotides: TGTGCCAGCAGCCGAAGGGCCGGGGATGAGCAGTTCTTC.

In the case of this clone: Other DNA variants within this sample encode the same CDR3. The chain links TRBV28 to TRBJ1-2; 10 positions agree with TRBD1. J was trimmed by 8 bases and V by 6 bases; bases with no gene match: 9. CDR3 length: 14 amino acids. Per the germline V gene, CDR1 is MDHEN and CDR2 is SYDVKM. The CDR3 coding sequence is TGTGCCAGCAGCCCACGACAGGGGGCGCACGGCTACACCTTC. It codes for CASSPRQGAHGYTF.

This chain joins TRBV27 and TRBJ1-2; 8 positions agree with TRBD1. Trimming took 5 bases from V and 1 from J; bases not matched to a gene: 12. Looked up from germline, CDR1 is MNHEY and CDR2 is SMNVEV (reference sequence). The CDR3 length is 17 residues. CDR3 sequence: CASSGGIPGQDNYGYTF. CDR3 DNA: TGTGCCAGCAGTGGGGGGATTCCGGGACAGGATAACTATGGCTACACCTTC.

DNA of the CDR3: TGTGCCAGCAGCTTGTCCTACAGGGGGCCGAGCTCCTACGAGCAGTACTTC. Translating gives CASSLSYRGPSSYEQYF. The chain couples TRBV7-9 to TRBJ2-7; 9 nucleotides agree with TRBD1. The CDR3 is 17 residues long. Losses at the gene ends were 3 bases for V and 0 bases for J; bases not matched to a gene: 9. Germline-derived CDR1 and CDR2 are SEHNR and FQNEAQ (reference sequence).

Points on this clone: Within the sample, other DNA sequences also encode this same CDR3. This sequence joins TRBV28 and TRBJ1-2; the match to TRBD1 covers 9 bases. This CDR3 has 13 amino acids. The V segment lost 4 bases and the J segment 6 bases; nucleotides outside the gene matches: 3. In germline, CDR1 is MDHEN, CDR2 SYDVKM. Here the CDR3 reads CASSSGQGHGYTF. DNA of the CDR3: TGTGCCAGCAGTTCCGGACAGGGGCATGGCTACACCTTC.

This chain links TRBV7-9 with TRBJ1-1, with no clear D. V dropped 0 bases and J dropped 3 bases, with 5 bases sitting between them. CDR3 length: 13 residues. The V gene's germline CDR1 is SEHNR and CDR2 FQNEAQ (reference sequence). The CDR3 DNA sequence: TGTGCCAGCAGCTTAGCGGTCGACACTGAAGCTTTCTTT. It yields the protein CASSLAVDTEAFF.

CDR3 coding DNA: TGTGCCAGCAGTGTATGGGACAGAAACGTCAATCAGCCCCAGCATTTT. Protein product: CASSVWDRNVNQPQHF. J is TRBJ1-5 and V is TRBV2; 7 nucleotides align to TRBD1. Germline V gene data show CDR1 as SNHLY and CDR2 as FYNNEI. The CDR3 has 16 amino acids. With V trimmed by 4 bases and J by 3 bases, 9 bases remained unmatched. Full variable domain (rest looked up from reference TRBV2 and TRBJ1-5): EPEVTQTPSHQVTQMGQEVILRCVPISNHLYFYWYRQILGQKVEFLVSFYNNEISEKSEIFDDQFSVERPDGSNFTLKIRSTKLEDSAMYFCASSVWDRNVNQPQHFGDGTRLSIL.

This clone came up a few times. The V gene is TRBV28, the J gene TRBJ1-5, with 10 bases aligning to TRBD1. V lost 6 bases and J lost 5; bases outside the gene matches: 4. The germline V gene has CDR1 MDHEN and CDR2 SYDVKM. The CDR3 consists of 14 residues. The CDR3 DNA is TGTGCCAGCAGGGTGACAGGGGGCGATCAGCCCCAGCATTTT. It codes for CASRVTGGDQPQHF.

V usage is TRBV5-1 and J usage is TRBJ2-2; D may be TRBD2 (5 bases). CDR3 length: 15 amino acids. Trimming left V 0 bases short and J 5 bases short, with 11 bases between. Per germline, CDR1 SGHRS and CDR2 YFSETQ. The CDR3 reads CASSLAGSGTGELFF. Written as DNA, the CDR3 is TGCGCCAGCAGCTTGGCCGGATCGGGAACCGGGGAGCTGTTTTTT.

The rearrangement joins TRBV6-1 to TRBJ1-6; D is unresolved. The CDR3 contains 15 residues. V was trimmed by 2 bases and J by 14 bases, leaving 19 bases between them. CDR1 MNHNS and CDR2 SASEGT come from the germline V gene. Here the CDR3 DNA reads TGTGCCAGCAGTGAACCCGCGGACCCTAGATGGTCCCTCCACTTT. The encoded protein is CASSEPADPRWSLHF.

The genes are TRBV28 and TRBJ2-7, with TRBD1 matching over 9 bases. The V gene's germline CDR1 is MDHEN and CDR2 SYDVKM. With V trimmed by 6 bases and J by 2 bases, 5 bases remained unmatched. The CDR3 consists of 14 residues. In DNA, the CDR3 is TGTGCCAGCAGGGGGACAGGGTTACCCTACGAGCAGTACTTC. Its translation: CASRGTGLPYEQYF.

This sequence joins TRBV2 and TRBJ1-2; D might be TRBD1 (6 bases). Trimming cost V 6 bases and J 8 bases, with 16 bases left between them. This CDR3 is 13 amino acids long. Germline V gene sequence: CDR1 SNHLY, CDR2 FYNNEI. This chain's CDR3 is CASRVEQGSGYTF. The CDR3 nucleotides are TGTGCCAGCAGGGTCGAACAGGGTAGCGGCTACACCTTC.

J is TRBJ2-5 and V is TRBV2, with 9 bases identical to TRBD1. V trimming: 6 bases; J trimming: 4 bases; junction bases outside the gene matches: 9. Germline assignment: CDR1 SNHLY and CDR2 FYNNEI. This CDR3 has 15 residues. Written as DNA, the CDR3 is TGTGCCAGCAGGGATATACAGGGGGCGGGAGAGACCCAGTACTTC. It specifies CASRDIQGAGETQYF.

The chain combines TRBV10-3 with TRBJ1-2; D remains ambiguous. The germline CDR1 and CDR2 sequences are ENHRY and SYGVKD. The CDR3 extends over 14 amino acids. Trimming removed 1 base at V and 5 bases at J, with 11 bases between. The CDR3, as DNA: TGTGCCATCAGTGAGTGGTCGGGAGGTTATGGCTACACCTTC. Encoded protein: CAISEWSGGYGYTF.

The genes are TRBV5-8 and TRBJ1-1; D is unclear. The V gene lost 0 bases and the J gene lost 1 base, with 7 bases spanning the gap. Germline V CDR1 and CDR2: SGHTS, YDEGEE. The CDR3 has 14 amino acids. The DNA of the CDR3 is TGTGCCAGCAGCTTGGCCCAGTCGAACACTGAAGCTTTCTTT. Amino acid sequence: CASSLAQSNTEAFF.

The chain links TRBV2 to TRBJ2-2; no clear D gene. The CDR3 sequence is 13 residues long. V lost 4 bases, J lost 4 bases, and 7 bases lay in between. In germline, CDR1 is SNHLY, CDR2 FYNNEI. CDR3 DNA: TGTGCCAGCAGTGTTACTACCACCGGGGAGCTGTTTTTT. Protein: CASSVTTTGELFF.

This clone appeared a single time. The chain's CDR3 is CASSYSGIGTDTQYF. The CDR3 DNA reads as TGTGCCAGCAGCTATAGCGGGATTGGCACAGATACGCAGTATTTT. The chain combines TRBV5-6 with TRBJ2-3; 8 bases agree with TRBD2. J gave up 1 base and V 3 bases, and 4 bases lay outside the gene matches. From germline, CDR1 is SGHDT and CDR2 YYEEEE. The CDR3 totals 15 residues.

V and J are TRBV9 and TRBJ2-2; no definite D call. CDR1 and CDR2 from the germline V gene are SGDLS and YYNGEE. The V end was cut by 4 bases, the J end by 0 bases, with 19 bases between. The CDR3 is 18 residues long. The CDR3 DNA reads as TGTGCCAGCAGCACCTGGAGAAGTGCCGGTGCGAACACCGGGGAGCTGTTTTTT. Protein sequence: CASSTWRSAGANTGELFF.

V and J are TRBV2 and TRBJ1-2; the D gene is possibly TRBD1 (6 bases). The CDR3 consists of 15 residues. Trimming removed 5 bases at V and 0 bases at J, with 13 bases between. Germline V gene data show CDR1 as SNHLY and CDR2 as FYNNEI. This CDR3 is CASSRGTSANYGYTF. DNA of the CDR3: TGTGCCAGCAGTAGGGGGACCTCAGCTAACTATGGCTACACCTTC.